This T cell receptor (beta chain) is from a study of blood T cell repertoires in COVID-19. Background on the study: Acute-phase and convalescent COVID-19 samples originated in the United States, Italy and Spain. Nucleic acid was either cDNA or gDNA, and it came from T cells, B-cell-depleted T cells, or PBMCs.

Trimming cost V 5 bases and J 0 bases, with 13 bases left between them. Germline CDR1 is MNHNS and CDR2 is SASEGT. The CDR3 is made up of 15 amino acids. Original methodology: Scientists estimated how many nucleated cells there were by amplifying reference gene primers. The data were produced by immunoSEQ multiplex PCR, yet TCRdb's version contains in-frame clones alone and is incomplete. That table furnishes V, J and clone size, whereas the DNA furnished D and trimming. The repertoire includes some 130,000 clones, 78% of them detected once, and over 9.5% sits in the top ten. This TCR was sampled from a man between 60 and 75 years old who had recovered from COVID-19. The chain uses TRBV6-1 and TRBJ1-1; TRBD1 might be the D (5 bases). The material sequenced was peripheral blood. The DNA of the CDR3 is TGTGCCAGCAGTCACGGACAAACCATGAACACTGAAGCTTTCTTT. Protein: CASSHGQTMNTEAFF.